This T cell receptor (beta chain) was obtained from a study of early T cells in non-severe SARS-CoV-2 infection. Overall study: With bulk RNA from unsorted whole blood as input, sequencing yielded unpaired chains.

In the case of this clonotype: Its antigen is unknown.

Overall study results and limits: VDJdb matching, biased toward anti-spike CD8 responses, missed private and CD4 specificities.

Deletions cut 0 bases from V and 3 bases from J, with 12 bases between. Germline assignment: CDR1 KGHSY and CDR2 FQNENV. This CDR3 contains 15 residues. Molecules of cDNA were individually given unique molecular identifiers that were attached to them. TCRdb called the 5' RACE reads again in MiXCR, with one record for every CDR3 protein. The sample carries 99,000 or so distinct CDR3 sequences, over 15% recorded once. The clonotype originates from an adult who was a healthcare worker with PCR-confirmed SARS-CoV-2 infection or an uninfected control (not recorded which). The chain recombines TRBV16 with TRBJ2-7; D tentatively reads TRBD1 or TRBD2 (6 bases each). Sequencing input: whole blood. The CDR3 protein is CASSQSNGGIYEQYF. The CDR3, as DNA: TGTGCCAGCAGCCAATCTAACGGGGGCATCTACGAGCAGTACTTC.